This is a list of T cell receptor beta chains from one sample in a study of shared clonotypes between healthy human individuals. Method: immunoSEQ multiplex PCR; TCRdb's copy keeps in-frame clones and lacks some. Among under 1,900,000 clones listed, approximately 98.5% were seen once. Sequenced: naive CD4+ T cells sorted from blood. The receptors here all came from a man aged 25-40 years in good health. Both conserved end residues are part of each CDR3. A D gene is named only where the DNA matches it firmly. A row's size may be missing; if present it is once, few, many or a size class.

>-|TRBD1|TRBJ2-2|TRBV5-6
CASSPFRGQISGELFF
TGTGCCAGCAGCCCATTCCGGGGACAGATATCCGGGGAGCTGTTTTTT
>-|-|TRBJ1-4|TRBV7-8
CASSLRIGSNEKLFF
TGTGCCAGCAGCCTCAGGATTGGGTCTAATGAAAAACTGTTTTTT
>-|-|TRBJ1-2|TRBV28
CASSLVDSRGYTF
TGTGCCAGCAGTTTAGTCGACAGTCGAGGCTACACCTTC
>-|-|TRBJ2-1|TRBV10-1
CASSETLSSYNEQFF
TGCGCCAGCAGTGAGACTTTGAGCTCCTACAATGAGCAGTTCTTC
>-|-|TRBJ2-7|TRBV25-1
CASHGPYEQYF
TGTGCCAGCCACGGGCCCTACGAGCAGTACTTC
>-|TRBD2|TRBJ2-7|TRBV6-5
CASRIGTSGSHEQYF
TGTGCCAGCAGGATAGGGACTAGCGGGAGCCACGAGCAGTACTTC
>-|-|TRBJ2-2|TRBV9
CASSVDGRVNTGELFF
TGTGCCAGCAGCGTAGATGGCAGGGTGAACACCGGGGAGCTGTTTTTT
>-|TRBD1|TRBJ1-2|TRBV27
CASSLKGATSNYGYTF
TGTGCCAGCAGTTTAAAGGGGGCCACCTCTAACTATGGCTACACCTTC
>-|-|TRBJ2-5|TRBV15
CATSTRTVQKETQYF
TGTGCCACCAGCACGAGGACAGTACAGAAAGAGACCCAGTACTTC
>once|TRBD1|TRBJ2-7|TRBV4-1
CASSLRRDRANEQYF
TGCGCCAGCAGCCTGAGGAGGGACAGGGCCAACGAGCAGTACTTC
>-|TRBD2|TRBJ2-1|TRBV5-1
CASSLVASGKNEQFF
TGCGCCAGCAGCTTGGTGGCTAGCGGGAAAAATGAGCAGTTCTTC
>once|TRBD2|TRBJ2-7|TRBV5-1
CASSSTGGVEQYF
TGCGCCAGCAGCTCGACCGGGGGGGTTGAGCAGTACTTC
>-|TRBD2|TRBJ2-7|TRBV5-6
CASSVTGLKAYEQYF
TGTGCCAGCAGTGTTACGGGACTAAAGGCCTACGAGCAGTACTTC
>-|-|TRBJ2-7|TRBV19
CASSGSYEQYF
TGTGCCAGTAGCGGCTCCTACGAGCAGTACTTC
>-|TRBD2|TRBJ2-2|TRBV5-1
CASSLDSGNGGELFF
TGCGCCAGCAGCTTGGATAGCGGGAATGGCGGGGAGCTGTTTTTT
>-|-|TRBJ2-3|TRBV7-2
CASSLGTGDTQYF
TGTGCCAGCAGCTTAGGGACGGGAGATACGCAGTATTTT
>-|TRBD2|TRBJ2-1|TRBV11-2
CASSSFGREWHNEQFF
TGTGCCAGCAGCTCCTTCGGGCGGGAGTGGCACAATGAGCAGTTCTTC
>-|-|TRBJ1-4|TRBV11-2
CASSEFEGKKLFF
TGTGCCAGCAGCGAATTCGAGGGGAAGAAACTGTTTTTT
>-|-|TRBJ1-5|TRBV27
CASSLLNSNQPQHF
TGTGCCAGCAGTTTGCTGAATAGCAATCAGCCCCAGCATTTT
>-|-|TRBJ2-5|TRBV9
CASSVADQETQYF
TGTGCCAGCAGCGTCGCAGACCAAGAGACCCAGTACTTC
>-|-|TRBJ2-3|TRBV20-1
CSASSTREQYF
TGCAGTGCTAGCTCTACCAGAGAGCAGTATTTT
>-|-|TRBJ1-1|TRBV29-1
CSAPTQGTLNTEAFF
TGCAGCGCTCCCACGCAGGGTACTTTGAACACTGAAGCTTTCTTT
>-|-|TRBJ2-2|TRBV5-4
CASSLPNTGELFF
TGTGCCAGCAGCTTGCCCAACACCGGGGAGCTGTTTTTT
>-|TRBD1|TRBJ1-1|TRBV15
CATSRDRLVRGPGTEAFF
TGTGCCACCAGCAGAGATCGATTAGTCAGGGGGCCTGGGACTGAAGCTTTCTTT
>-|-|TRBJ1-2|TRBV7-9
CASSRASVGYGYTF
TGTGCCAGCAGCAGAGCATCCGTAGGCTATGGCTACACCTTC
>-|-|TRBJ1-1|TRBV14
CASSQVMLALNTEAFF
TGTGCCAGCAGCCAAGTTATGTTGGCCCTGAACACTGAAGCTTTCTTT
>-|-|TRBJ1-5|TRBV7-2
CASSTRTHQPQHF
TGTGCCAGCAGCACCCGGACGCATCAGCCCCAGCATTTT
>-|-|TRBJ1-2|TRBV4-1
CASSPLRGSANYGYTF
TGCGCCAGCAGCCCCCTACGTGGCTCAGCTAACTATGGCTACACCTTC
>few|-|TRBJ1-2|TRBV5-4
CASSTQDPGGYTF
TGTGCCAGCAGCACCCAGGACCCCGGGGGCTACACCTTC
>once|-|TRBJ2-1|TRBV14
CASSRGILYNEQFF
TGTGCCAGCAGCCGGGGAATCCTATACAATGAGCAGTTCTTC
>-|-|TRBJ1-2|TRBV5-6
CASSQKLDRRSAYGYTF
TGTGCCAGCAGCCAGAAACTTGATCGGCGCTCAGCCTATGGCTACACCTTC
>-|-|TRBJ1-2|TRBV5-1
CASSLAFGGYGYTF
TGCGCCAGCAGCTTGGCCTTCGGTGGGTATGGCTACACCTTC
>-|-|TRBJ2-2|TRBV28
CASKGQWNTGELFF
TGTGCCAGCAAGGGACAATGGAACACCGGGGAGCTGTTTTTT
>-|TRBD1|TRBJ2-1|TRBV11-3
CASSSGTGAYNEQFF
TGTGCCAGCAGCTCGGGGACAGGGGCATACAATGAGCAGTTCTTC
>-|-|TRBJ2-1|TRBV29-1
CSAGQFSYNEQFF
TGCAGCGCCGGACAGTTCTCCTACAATGAGCAGTTCTTC
>-|TRBD2|TRBJ2-3|TRBV5-1
CASSSASGRAAGTDTQYF
TGCGCCAGCAGCTCCGCCAGCGGGAGGGCCGCAGGCACAGATACGCAGTATTTT
>-|-|TRBJ2-3|TRBV7-6
CASSSLAATGKDTQYF
TGTGCCAGCAGCTCCTTAGCCGCCACGGGTAAAGATACGCAGTATTTT
>-|-|TRBJ1-1|TRBV9
CASSVGPAINMNTEAFF
TGTGCCAGCAGCGTAGGACCAGCCATCAATATGAACACTGAAGCTTTCTTT
>once|-|TRBJ2-1|TRBV7-6
CASSLVQGTRYNEQFF
TGTGCCAGCAGCTTAGTACAGGGTACGAGATACAATGAGCAGTTCTTC
>-|TRBD1|TRBJ1-4|TRBV6-4
CASSGAGGVLDEKLFF
TGTGCCAGCAGTGGGGCAGGGGGCGTCTTGGATGAAAAACTGTTTTTT
>once|TRBD2|TRBJ2-3|TRBV4-1
CASSPVRLAGVSDTQYF
TGCGCCAGCAGCCCGGTTCGACTAGCGGGAGTAAGTGATACGCAGTATTTT
>-|-|TRBJ2-2|TRBV5-4
CASSLPGSVTGELFF
TGTGCCAGCAGCTTACCCGGGTCGGTCACCGGGGAGCTGTTTTTT
>-|-|TRBJ2-7|TRBV5-1
CASSSGAGSDEQYF
TGCGCCAGCAGCTCTGGGGCGGGAAGCGACGAGCAGTACTTC
>-|TRBD2|TRBJ2-2|TRBV28
CASSSILTSGRIGELFF
TGTGCCAGCAGCTCGATTTTGACTAGCGGGAGAATCGGGGAGCTGTTTTTT